The TCR beta chain under discussion was sequenced for a study of cytomegalovirus exposure and HLA in healthy donors. This CDR3 is 14 amino acids long. V was cut by 1 base and J by 1 base, with 8 bases left in between. Germline V lookup: CDR1 SGHTA, CDR2 FQGNSA. Profiled with immunoSEQ multiplex PCR; TCRdb holds only in-frame clones, not every one. The sample lists some 110,000 clones; more than 70% were seen once. The clonotype was recovered from a man between 18 and 29 years old in good health and CMV-seronegative. The J gene is TRBJ2-7, the V gene TRBV7-2; possibly TRBD2 for D (5 bases). The sequenced material came from PBMCs. DNA for the CDR3: TGTGCCAGCAGCTTAGATGGGGAGTCCTACGAGCAGTACTTC. Translating gives CASSLDGESYEQYF.